The TCR beta chain described here comes from a study of cytomegalovirus exposure and HLA in healthy donors. Study-wide context: Among about 179 million T cells, an earlier analysis found 117 million unique TCR beta sequences. Study-wide results and limits: In a later analysis, TCR beta V- and J-gene trimming was associated with a missense DCLRE1C variant. High specificity and sensitivity for cytomegalovirus status were reported for the classifier. CMV serostatus was the only recorded immune exposure for donors.

Regarding this clone: Its antigen is currently unknown.

Researchers ran the PCR with 60 Vbeta and 13 Jbeta primers. Data came from immunoSEQ multiplex PCR; TCRdb stores just in-frame clones and leaves some out. Among 85,000 to 90,000 clones listed, roughly 80% were seen once. The sequenced sample was PBMCs. The source of this sequence is a man aged 25-40 years in good health and CMV-seropositive.

The CDR3 protein is CASRSRDRDSNEQFF. DNA for the CDR3: TGTGCCAGCAGGAGCCGGGACAGGGACTCCAATGAGCAGTTCTTC. The chain has TRBV11-3 and TRBJ2-1; 9 bases map to TRBD1. V lost 6 bases and J lost 6; bases outside the gene matches: 9. Germline lookup yields CDR1 SGHNT and CDR2 YENEEA. The CDR3 covers 15 residues.